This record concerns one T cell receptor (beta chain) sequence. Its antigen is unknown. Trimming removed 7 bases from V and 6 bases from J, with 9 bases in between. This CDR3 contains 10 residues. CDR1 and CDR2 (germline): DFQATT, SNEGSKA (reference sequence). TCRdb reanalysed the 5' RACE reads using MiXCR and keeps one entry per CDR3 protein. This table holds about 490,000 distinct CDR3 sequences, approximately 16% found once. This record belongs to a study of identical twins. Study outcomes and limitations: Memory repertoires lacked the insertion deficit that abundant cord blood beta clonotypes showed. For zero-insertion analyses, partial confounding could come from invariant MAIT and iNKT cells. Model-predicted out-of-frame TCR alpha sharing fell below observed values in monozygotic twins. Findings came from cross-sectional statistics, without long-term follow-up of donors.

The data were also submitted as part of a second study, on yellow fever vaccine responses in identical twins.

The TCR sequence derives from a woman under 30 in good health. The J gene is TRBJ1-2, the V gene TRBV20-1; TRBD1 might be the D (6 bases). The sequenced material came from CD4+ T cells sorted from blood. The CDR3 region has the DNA TGCAGTGGTTACAGGGATGGCTACACCTTC. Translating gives CSGYRDGYTF.